The 4 T cell receptor beta chains listed next were all sequenced from one sample in a study of blood T cell repertoires in COVID-19. Some clones are missing from TCRdb's copy, which holds only in-frame ones; the method was immunoSEQ multiplex PCR. In the table there are about 130,000 clones, approximately 86% of which are singletons. The material sequenced was peripheral blood. The origin of the receptors is a woman in her forties or fifties who had recovered from COVID-19.

The chain has TRBV24-1 and TRBJ2-3; 14 bases are a match to TRBD2. CDR1 and CDR2 (germline): KGHDR, SFDVKD. V lost 5 bases to trimming and J lost 0 bases; unmatched junction nucleotides: 6. The CDR3 covers 18 residues. The CDR3: CATSGGTSGGHSTDTQYF. CDR3 sequence (DNA): TGTGCCACCAGTGGGGGGACTAGCGGGGGCCATAGCACAGATACGCAGTATTTT.

This clone was counted between two and nine times. The chain uses TRBV7-8 and TRBJ2-5, with a possible D match to TRBD2 (5 bases). CDR1 and CDR2 from the germline V gene are SGHVS and FQNEAQ. The ends were cut back, 0 bases at V and 5 bases at J, with 16 bases in the middle. This CDR3 contains 16 residues. CDR3 protein: CASSLANSLVGETQYF. As DNA, the CDR3 is TGTGCCAGCAGCTTAGCGAACTCACTAGTGGGTGAGACCCAGTACTTC. The entire variable domain, with the rest obtained from reference TRBV7-8 and TRBJ2-5, is as follows: GAGVSQSPRYKVAKRGQDVALRCDPISGHVSLFWYQQALGQGPEFLTYFQNEAQLDKSGLPSDRFFAERPEGSVSTLKIQRTQQEDSAVYLCASSLANSLVGETQYFGPGTRLLVL.

The CDR3 protein is CASSPIGTGRSGNTIYF. CDR3 DNA: TGTGCCAGCAGCCCGATCGGGACAGGCCGCTCTGGAAACACCATATATTTT. The gene calls are TRBV6-2 or TRBV6-3 and TRBJ1-3; 8 nucleotides agree with TRBD1. This CDR3 is 17 amino acids long. Per the germline V gene, CDR1 is MNHEY and CDR2 is SVGEGT. Losses at the gene ends were 6 bases for V and 0 bases for J; bases not matched to a gene: 10.

The chain employs TRBV11-3 and TRBJ2-5; D remains unclear. The germline gives CDR1 SGHNT, CDR2 YENEEA. The CDR3 runs 12 residues. Between the trimmed V and J ends, which lost 5 bases and 2 bases, there was a span of 6 bases. The CDR3 sequence is CASSPLQETQYF. The CDR3 DNA reads TGTGCCAGCAGCCCACTACAAGAGACCCAGTACTTC. Full variable domain (rest looked up from reference TRBV11-3 and TRBJ2-5): EAGVVQSPRYKIIEKKQPVAFWCNPISGHNTLYWYLQNLGQGPELLIRYENEEAVDDSQLPKDRFSAERLKGVDSTLKIQPAELGDSAVYLCASSPLQETQYFGPGTRLLVL.